The clone carrying this T cell receptor (beta chain) was counted once. The antigen remains undetermined. This specimen belongs to a study of CD8 T cells in Susac syndrome. V was pared by 0 bases and J by 5 bases, with 4 bases between. CDR3 size: 12 residues. The germline gives CDR1 SGDLS, CDR2 YYNGEE. The multiple sclerosis control cohort comprised treatment-naive individuals presenting with stable or active relapsing-remitting disease. General study results and limits: Acknowledgment was made by the study that its TCR sequencing and HLA analysis involved a relatively small number of individuals.

The RNA input was about 0.5 to 1 ug, and it was reverse transcribed with random hexamers. The method of amplification for TCR beta CDR3 was immunoSEQ multiplex PCR, covering 54 Vbeta and 13 Jbeta. TCRdb reprocessed the immunoSEQ multiplex PCR reads via MiXCR and lists one record per CDR3 protein. The table includes 150,000 to 200,000 distinct CDR3 sequences, approximately 93% detected once. The chain has TRBV9 and TRBJ2-3; D unclear. This TCR was sampled from a human donor with multiple sclerosis. The sequencing input was CD4+ T cells from PBMCs. The CDR3 DNA reads TGTGCCAGCAGCGTAGGCGGAGATACGCAGTATTTT. It translates to CASSVGGDTQYF. Variable domain in full (rest from reference TRBV9 and TRBJ2-3): DSGVTQTPKHLITATGQRVTLRCSPRSGDLSVYWYQQSLDQGLQFLIQYYNGEERAKGNILERFSAQQFPDLHSELNLSSLELGDSALYFCASSVGGDTQYFGPGTRLTVL.